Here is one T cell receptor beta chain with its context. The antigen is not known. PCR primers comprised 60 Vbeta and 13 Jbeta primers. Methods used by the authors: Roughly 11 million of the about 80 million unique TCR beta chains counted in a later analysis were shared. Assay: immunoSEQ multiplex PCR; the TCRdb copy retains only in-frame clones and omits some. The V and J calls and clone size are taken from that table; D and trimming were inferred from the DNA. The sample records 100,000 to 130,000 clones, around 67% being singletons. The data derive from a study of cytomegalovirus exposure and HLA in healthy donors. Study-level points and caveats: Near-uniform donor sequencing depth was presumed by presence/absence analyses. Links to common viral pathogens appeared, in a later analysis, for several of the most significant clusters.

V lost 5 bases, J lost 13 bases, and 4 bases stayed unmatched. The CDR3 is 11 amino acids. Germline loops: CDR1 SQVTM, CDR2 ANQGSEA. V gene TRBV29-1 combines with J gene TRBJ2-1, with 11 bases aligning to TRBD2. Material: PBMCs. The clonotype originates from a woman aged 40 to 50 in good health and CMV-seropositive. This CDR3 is CSVNSGGDQFF. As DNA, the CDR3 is TGCAGCGTTAATAGCGGGGGGGACCAGTTCTTC.